The clone carrying this T cell receptor beta chain was counted many times. What it binds is not known. This sample stems from a study of T-cell memory formation after mild COVID-19. The study's findings and limits: SARS-CoV-2 specificity was not confirmed for second-wave clones peaking on day 37.

Trimming took 3 bases from V and 8 from J, leaving 11 bases between them. CDR1 and CDR2 (germline): MGHDK, SYGVNS. The length of the CDR3 is 12 residues. TCRdb called the 5' RACE reads again in MiXCR, with one record for every CDR3 protein. The sample shows 450,000 to 650,000 distinct CDR3 sequences, about a sixth of them seen only once. This receptor was taken from an adult woman who had mild COVID-19 (a few samples of this study predate the infection). Cell type and time point are not known. The chain employs TRBV25-1 and TRBJ2-7; D uncertain. The sequencing sample was made of PBMCs or a T cell subset sorted from them (not recorded which). The chain's CDR3 is CASSDPQGKQYF. Here the CDR3 DNA reads TGTGCCAGCAGTGACCCCCAAGGGAAGCAGTACTTC.